One sample yielded the 30 T cell receptor beta chains listed below, sequenced in a study of cytomegalovirus exposure and HLA in healthy donors. PCR used 60 Vbeta primers and 13 Jbeta primers. Repertoires were generated with immunoSEQ multiplex PCR, while TCRdb's copy carries only in-frame clones and drops some. The table records some 100,000 clones, roughly 72% of them present only once. Material: PBMCs. The receptors were gathered from a woman aged 45-59 years in good health and CMV-seropositive.

The J gene is TRBJ2-7, the V gene TRBV30, with 9 bases matching TRBD2. Trimming cost V 2 bases and J 5 bases; bases outside gene matches: 7. The CDR3 spans 14 residues. Per germline, CDR1 GTSNPN and CDR2 SVGIG (reference sequence). The CDR3 region is CAWSLVLAGDEQYF. In DNA form, the CDR3 reads TGTGCCTGGAGTCTAGTGTTAGCGGGAGACGAGCAGTACTTC. Drawing the rest from reference TRBV30 and TRBJ2-7, the complete variable domain is SQTIHQWPATLVQPVGSPLSLECTVEGTSNPNLYWYRQAAGRGLQLLFYSVGIGQISSEVPQNLSASRPQDRQFILSSKKLLLSDSGFYLCAWSLVLAGDEQYFGPGTRLTVT.

This sequence joins TRBV19 and TRBJ1-1, with D tentatively TRBD1 (6 bases). The CDR3 is 13 residues long. Trimming took 8 bases from V and 5 from J, leaving 15 bases between them. The V gene's germline CDR1 is LNHDA and CDR2 SQIVND (reference sequence). The CDR3 here is CASATGLGTEAFF. In DNA, the CDR3 is TGTGCCAGTGCAACAGGGCTGGGAACTGAAGCTTTCTTT.

The genes are TRBV5-1 and TRBJ2-7; 13 nucleotides match TRBD2. Trimming cost V 5 bases and J 13 bases; bases outside gene matches: 6. The CDR3 runs to 12 residues. The germline CDR1 and CDR2 sequences are SGHRS and YFSETQ. In nucleotides, the CDR3 is TGCGCCAGCAGACTAGCGGGAGGGAGTAGTTACTTC. The encoded protein is CASRLAGGSSYF.

The chain has TRBV7-6 and TRBJ2-2; 8 positions match TRBD1. This CDR3 has 16 residues. CDR1 is SGHVS, CDR2 FNYEAQ, per germline. Trimming took 5 bases from V and 2 from J; bases not matched to a gene: 7. The chain's CDR3 is CASSDRQGRNTGELFF. In DNA, the CDR3 is TGTGCCAGCAGCGACCGACAGGGGAGAAACACCGGGGAGCTGTTTTTT.

The CDR3 spells CASRSVDREKLFF. CDR3 in DNA: TGTGCCAGCAGAAGTGTGGACAGGGAAAAACTGTTTTTT. The chain carries TRBV2 and TRBJ1-4; 7 positions agree with TRBD1. The CDR3 length is 13 residues. J lost 8 bases, V lost 6 bases, and 6 bases had no gene match. Germline CDR1 reads SNHLY; CDR2 reads FYNNEI.

This clone was seen only a few times. V usage is TRBV4-3 and J usage is TRBJ2-7, with TRBD1 matching 7 bases. This CDR3 contains 15 residues. V shed 4 bases and J 3 bases; nucleotides not matched to a gene: 9. The germline gives CDR1 LGHNA, CDR2 YSLEER. The CDR3 spells CASSPRTGAVYEQYF. Written as DNA, the CDR3 is TGCGCCAGCAGCCCCCGGACAGGAGCCGTCTACGAGCAGTACTTC.

This clone showed up just a few times. The rearrangement joins TRBV5-8 to TRBJ2-3, with D possibly TRBD2 on 6 matching bases. The V gene's germline CDR1 is SGHTS and CDR2 YDEGEE. V lost 6 bases to trimming and J lost 5 bases, with 19 bases between them. CDR3 length: 15 amino acids. The chain's CDR3 is CASTQTREVLDTQYF. CDR3 in DNA: TGTGCCAGCACCCAGACTAGGGAGGTTCTAGATACGCAGTATTTT.

In this sample, this clone turned up a few times. The chain couples TRBV28 to TRBJ2-7; TRBD1 aligns across 9 bases. Germline CDR1 reads MDHEN; CDR2 reads SYDVKM. The CDR3 is 15 residues long. Unmatched junction bases numbered 5, after V lost 5 bases and J lost 0 bases. CDR3 coding DNA: TGTGCCAGCAGTCGACAGGGGGGAAGCTCCTACGAGCAGTACTTC. Residues: CASSRQGGSSYEQYF.

This sequence joins TRBV6-5 and TRBJ1-1; 12 bases line up with TRBD1. CDR1 MNHEY and CDR2 SVGAGI come from the germline V gene. The CDR3 length is 13 residues. J gave up 10 bases and V 2 bases, and 2 bases lay outside the gene matches. The chain's CDR3 is CASSYGTGGAAFF. In DNA form, the CDR3 reads TGTGCCAGCAGTTACGGGACAGGGGGCGCAGCTTTCTTT.

V and J are TRBV19 and TRBJ1-5; D gene ambiguous. V gave up 6 bases and J gave up 0 bases, with 6 bases separating them. This CDR3 contains 13 residues. Germline loops: CDR1 LNHDA, CDR2 SQIVND (reference sequence). The chain's CDR3 is CASSEVSNQPQHF. CDR3 coding DNA: TGTGCCAGTAGCGAGGTTAGCAATCAGCCCCAGCATTTT. The full variable domain, completed using reference TRBV19 and TRBJ1-5, is DGGITQSPKYLFRKEGQNVTLSCEQNLNHDAMYWYRQDPGQGLRLIYYSQIVNDFQKGDIAEGYSVSREKKESFPLTVTSAQKNPTAFYLCASSEVSNQPQHFGDGTRLSIL.

J is TRBJ2-5 and V is TRBV4-1, with 10 bases matching TRBD2. The CDR3 extends over 16 amino acids. V was pared by 3 bases and J by 1 base, with 5 bases of the junction left unmatched. CDR1 and CDR2 from the germline V gene are MGHRA and YSYEKL. CDR3 sequence: CASSHNSGGIQETQYF. The CDR3 DNA follows: TGCGCCAGCAGCCACAATAGCGGGGGGATCCAAGAGACCCAGTACTTC.

The sample holds a few counts of this clone. This sample includes further DNA sequences coding for the same CDR3. This rearrangement joins TRBV10-1 to TRBJ1-1; TRBD1 agrees at 10 bases. Germline CDR1 WNHNN, CDR2 SYGVQD (reference sequence). The CDR3 extends over 15 amino acids. V shed 8 bases, J shed 0 bases, and the junction held 6 bases outside the gene matches. The CDR3 region has the DNA TGCGCCAGCGGTCGGGACAGGGGAGTGAACACTGAAGCTTTCTTT. Its translation: CASGRDRGVNTEAFF.

The chain has TRBV7-2 and TRBJ2-1; possible D gene TRBD2, 5 bases. Deletions cut 1 base from V and 0 bases from J, with 10 bases between. Germline V lookup: CDR1 SGHTA, CDR2 FQGNSA. This CDR3 has 16 residues. The CDR3, as DNA: TGTGCCAGCAGCTTAGACCGGGGAGTCTCCTACAATGAGCAGTTCTTC. It is translated as CASSLDRGVSYNEQFF. The whole variable domain, remainder taken from reference TRBV7-2 and TRBJ2-1, is GAGVSQSPSNKVTEKGKDVELRCDPISGHTALYWYRQSLGQGLEFLIYFQGNSAPDKSGLPSDRFSAERTGGSVSTLTIQRTQQEDSAVYLCASSLDRGVSYNEQFFGPGTRLTVL.

The chain is built from TRBV6-1 and TRBJ1-2; no clear D gene. Germline V gene lookup returns CDR1 MNHNS and CDR2 SASEGT. V lost 3 bases to trimming and J lost 4 bases, with 3 bases between them. This CDR3 is built from 11 residues. This chain's CDR3 is CASSDSYGYTF. In DNA form, the CDR3 reads TGTGCCAGCAGTGACAGCTATGGCTACACCTTC.

The CDR3 region is CASSLGGMPGGQPQHF. The CDR3 region has the DNA TGTGCCAGCAGCTTGGGGGGAATGCCAGGGGGTCAGCCCCAGCATTTT. This rearrangement joins TRBV5-8 to TRBJ1-5; 7 bases map to TRBD1. The length of the CDR3 is 16 residues. J lost 6 bases, V lost 0 bases, and 9 bases had no gene match. The germline CDR1 and CDR2 sequences are SGHTS and YDEGEE. The entire variable domain, with the rest obtained from reference TRBV5-8 and TRBJ1-5, is as follows: EAGVTQSPTHLIKTRGQQATLRCSPISGHTSVYWYQQALGLGLQFLLWYDEGEERNRGNFPPRFSGRQFPNYSSELNVNALELEDSALYLCASSLGGMPGGQPQHFGDGTRLSIL.

The genes are TRBV6-6 and TRBJ2-7; TRBD2 might be the D (6 bases). The CDR3 extends over 13 amino acids. Germline V lookup: CDR1 MNHNY, CDR2 SVGAGI (reference sequence). The V and J ends lost 4 bases and 1 base respectively, with 8 bases between them. CDR3 sequence (DNA): TGTGCCAGCAGTTCTGGAGGGTCCTACGAGCAGTACTTC. Translation gives CASSSGGSYEQYF.

J is TRBJ1-1 and V is TRBV10-2; D not resolved. This CDR3 region has 14 residues. Germline assignment: CDR1 WSHSY and CDR2 SAAADI. V was pared by 7 bases and J by 2 bases, with 14 bases between. The CDR3 DNA reads as TGCGCCAGCACGGGCATAGCGGGTAACACTGAAGCTTTCTTT. Its protein is CASTGIAGNTEAFF.

V gene TRBV4-3 combines with J gene TRBJ1-3, with a possible D match to TRBD1 (6 bases). V was trimmed by 4 bases and J by 4 bases, leaving 8 bases between them. The CDR3 is made up of 13 amino acids. The germline V gene has CDR1 LGHNA and CDR2 YSLEER. The CDR3 here is CASSLDSGNTIYF. CDR3 DNA: TGCGCCAGCAGCCTGGACAGCGGAAACACCATATATTTT.

This sequence joins TRBV10-3 and TRBJ2-2; TRBD1 aligns across 10 bases. J was trimmed by 1 base and V by 0 bases; bases with no gene match: 8. This CDR3 region has 19 residues. Germline-derived CDR1 and CDR2 are ENHRY and SYGVKD. The CDR3 bases are TGTGCCATCAGTGAGTCTTGGGGACAGGGGACAAGGAACACCGGGGAGCTGTTTTTT. Amino acids: CAISESWGQGTRNTGELFF.

The rearrangement links TRBV28 to TRBJ1-4, with unresolved D. V lost 3 bases, J lost 0 bases, and 8 bases lay in between. The CDR3 runs 15 residues. CDR1 is MDHEN, CDR2 SYDVKM, per germline. CDR3 nucleotides: TGTGCCAGCAGTTTCTTATGGCCAACTAATGAAAAACTGTTTTTT. It codes for CASSFLWPTNEKLFF. The full variable domain, rest sourced from reference TRBV28 and TRBJ1-4, is DVKVTQSSRYLVKRTGEKVFLECVQDMDHENMFWYRQDPGLGLRLIYFSYDVKMKEKGDIPEGYSVSREKKERFSLILESASTNQTSMYLCASSFLWPTNEKLFFGSGTQLSVL.

This clone was detected only once. The gene calls are TRBV7-2 and TRBJ2-1; 14 nucleotides line up with TRBD2. The V and J ends lost 5 bases and 8 bases, in that order; junction bases with no gene match: 5. Germline loops: CDR1 SGHTA, CDR2 FQGNSA. CDR3 size: 15 residues. In DNA form, the CDR3 reads TGTGCCAGCAGCCTGACTAGCGGGGGGGCGGATGAGCAGTTCTTC. This codes for CASSLTSGGADEQFF.

The J gene is TRBJ2-5, the V gene TRBV7-2; 7 bases are shared with TRBD1. The CDR3 contains 15 residues. Germline CDR1 is SGHTA and CDR2 is FQGNSA. V lost 0 bases and J lost 5; bases outside the gene matches: 6. Here the CDR3 reads CASSLALGGGETQYF. For the CDR3, the DNA is TGTGCCAGCAGCTTAGCGCTAGGGGGCGGTGAGACCCAGTACTTC. The full variable domain, its missing parts supplied by reference TRBV7-2 and TRBJ2-5, is GAGVSQSPSNKVTEKGKDVELRCDPISGHTALYWYRQSLGQGLEFLIYFQGNSAPDKSGLPSDRFSAERTGGSVSTLTIQRTQQEDSAVYLCASSLALGGGETQYFGPGTRLLVL.

V usage is TRBV4-1 and J usage is TRBJ1-4, with D possibly matching TRBD1 (6 bases). The CDR3 has 16 amino acids. Trimming left V 0 bases short and J 8 bases short, with 16 bases between. CDR1 and CDR2 (germline): MGHRA, YSYEKL. The CDR3 coding sequence is TGCGCCAGCAGCCAAGATTTTTGGGGGGGCTCGGAAAAACTGTTTTTT. As protein: CASSQDFWGGSEKLFF.

The chain joins TRBV7-6 to TRBJ2-3, with D possibly matching TRBD1 (6 bases). Per the germline V gene, CDR1 is SGHVS and CDR2 is FNYEAQ. The CDR3 extends over 15 amino acids. Trimming removed 0 bases at V and 6 bases at J, with 13 bases between. CDR3 sequence reads: CASSLAYQGPDTQYF. The CDR3 coding sequence is TGTGCCAGCAGCTTAGCCTACCAGGGGCCCGATACGCAGTATTTT.

V and J are TRBV19 and TRBJ2-1; the match to TRBD1 covers 8 bases. CDR3 length: 18 residues. In germline, CDR1 is LNHDA, CDR2 SQIVND (reference sequence). The J segment lost 0 bases and the V segment lost 3 bases, leaving 10 bases of the junction unmatched. CDR3 sequence: CASSIWGQDSPSYNEQFF. The CDR3, as DNA: TGTGCCAGTAGTATTTGGGGACAGGATTCACCCTCCTACAATGAGCAGTTCTTC.

The chain employs TRBV28 and TRBJ2-2, with 7 nucleotides matching TRBD1. The length of the CDR3 is 16 residues. V shed 6 bases and J 6 bases; nucleotides not matched to a gene: 13. Germline V gene lookup returns CDR1 MDHEN and CDR2 SYDVKM. The CDR3 DNA follows: TGTGCCAGCAGATCCGACAGGGTGGAGGATGCCGGGGAGCTGTTTTTT. This gives the protein CASRSDRVEDAGELFF. Full variable domain (remainder filled in from reference TRBV28 and TRBJ2-2): DVKVTQSSRYLVKRTGEKVFLECVQDMDHENMFWYRQDPGLGLRLIYFSYDVKMKEKGDIPEGYSVSREKKERFSLILESASTNQTSMYLCASRSDRVEDAGELFFGEGSRLTVL.

V usage is TRBV7-9 and J usage is TRBJ2-7; TRBD1 matches at 10 bases. CDR3 size: 15 residues. Trimming cost V 6 bases and J 6 bases; bases outside gene matches: 11. Germline-derived CDR1 and CDR2 are SEHNR and FQNEAQ (reference sequence). The CDR3, as DNA: TGTGCCAGCAGTCAAAGCCGGGACAGGGGTCTCGAGCAGTACTTC. Translating gives CASSQSRDRGLEQYF. Combining the CDR3 with reference TRBV7-9 and TRBJ2-7 gives the whole variable domain DTGVSQNPRHKITKRGQNVTFRCDPISEHNRLYWYRQTLGQGPEFLTYFQNEAQLEKSRLLSDRFSAERPKGSFSTLEIQRTEQGDSAMYLCASSQSRDRGLEQYFGPGTRLTVT.

CDR3 nucleotide sequence: TGCGCCAGCAGCATATCACCGGGACAGGGGACAAAGGCCTATAATTCACCCCTCCACTTT. Translation: CASSISPGQGTKAYNSPLHF. V usage is TRBV4-1 and J usage is TRBJ1-6, with TRBD1 matching 10 bases. The CDR3 extends over 20 amino acids. Germline CDR1 MGHRA, CDR2 YSYEKL. With 5 bases clipped from V and 2 bases from J, the junction kept 15 bases outside the gene matches.

The chain links TRBV18 to TRBJ2-7; 9 positions agree with TRBD2. The CDR3 spans 13 residues. Germline V CDR1 and CDR2: KGHSH, LQKENI. The junction had 4 bases not matched to a gene; V was cut back by 4 bases and J by 6 bases. The CDR3 reads CASSRGTSLEQYF. The CDR3, as DNA: TGTGCCAGCTCACGCGGGACTAGCCTCGAGCAGTACTTC.

V and J are TRBV6-6 and TRBJ1-4, with D hard to call. The V gene's germline CDR1 is MNHNY and CDR2 SVGAGI (reference sequence). The CDR3 has 16 residues. Trimming removed 0 bases at V and 0 bases at J, with 8 bases between. In DNA, the CDR3 is TGTGCCAGCAGTTACTCGTTGTCCGCAACTAATGAAAAACTGTTTTTT. As protein: CASSYSLSATNEKLFF.